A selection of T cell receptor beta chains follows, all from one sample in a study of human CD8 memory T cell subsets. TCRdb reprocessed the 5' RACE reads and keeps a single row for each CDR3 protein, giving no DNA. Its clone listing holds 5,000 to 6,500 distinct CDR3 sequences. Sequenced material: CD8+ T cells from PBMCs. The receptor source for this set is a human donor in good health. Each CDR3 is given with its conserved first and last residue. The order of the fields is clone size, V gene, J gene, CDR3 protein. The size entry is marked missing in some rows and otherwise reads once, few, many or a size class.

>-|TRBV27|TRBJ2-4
CASSLGGEANIQYF
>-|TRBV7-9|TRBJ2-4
CASSSRQGNIQYF
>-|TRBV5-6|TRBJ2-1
CASSLGLAGNNEQFF
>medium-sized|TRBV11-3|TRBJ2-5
CASSLRLGETQYF
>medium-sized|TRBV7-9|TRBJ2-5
CASSSYRVEETQYF
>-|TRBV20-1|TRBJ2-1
CSAALAGAYNEQFF
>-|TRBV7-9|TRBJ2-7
CASSLAARHYEQYF
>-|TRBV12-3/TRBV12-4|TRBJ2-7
CASTPDPGQGYEQYF
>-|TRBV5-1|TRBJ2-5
CASSLEQTLGTQYF
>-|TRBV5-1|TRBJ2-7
CASSFQAYGTYEQYF
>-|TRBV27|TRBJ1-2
CASSETGGGHYGYTF
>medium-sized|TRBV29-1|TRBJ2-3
CSVAAGVTSTDTQYF
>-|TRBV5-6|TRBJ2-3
CASSEEASGTPKADTQYF
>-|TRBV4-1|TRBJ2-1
CASSQGGNGYNEQFF
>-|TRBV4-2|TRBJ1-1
CASSPRRGENTEAFF
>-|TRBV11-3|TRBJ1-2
CASSLVRLTRDYGYTF
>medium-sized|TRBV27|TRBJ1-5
CASSTQGANQPQHF